This T cell receptor (beta chain) was recovered during a study of OX40 agonist ivuxolimab in advanced cancers. TCRdb's table, derived via immunoSEQ multiplex PCR, lists solely in-frame clones and lacks some. This sample carries approximately 46,000 clones, approximately 91% of them seen once, and the ten largest clones take around 20%. The study's findings and limits: The CD4+ and CD8+ T cells in the blood had expanded clonally by week 6 at 0.1 to 3.0 mg/kg. On average, CD8+ T cells showed a greater number of expanded clones than CD4+.

A note on this clone: Its antigen is undetermined.

The source of this sequence is an adult with an advanced solid tumor such as melanoma, head and neck, liver or kidney cancer. This material consisted of CD4+ or CD8+ T cells sorted from blood, taken in a trial of the OX40 agonist ivuxolimab.

The CDR3: CASSYTSGVQETQYF. CDR3 nucleotides: TGTGCCAGCAGCTACACTAGCGGGGTACAAGAGACCCAGTACTTC. The chain combines TRBV7-7 with TRBJ2-5, with 10 positions matching TRBD2. CDR3 length equals 15 residues. J was trimmed by 2 bases and V by 4 bases; bases with no gene match: 4. Germline CDR1 reads SSHAT; CDR2 reads FNYEAQ (reference sequence).